What follows is one T cell receptor (beta chain) and its context. Which antigen it targets is not known. Base qualities were left out, and no much larger clone turns up one base away. The germline V end is reduced by 4 bases and the J end by 8 bases; junction bases left unmatched: 5. The germline V gene supplies CDR1 SGHDN and CDR2 FVKESK. From its cysteine to its phenylalanine, the CDR3 spans 15 amino acids. Only CDR3 DNA remains: 45 bases, in frame from the first base. These data come from a study of T cell changes during pregnancy in multiple sclerosis (dated by TCRdb to about 2019). Some background on the complete study: The study examined how the T cell repertoire changed over the course of pregnancy in women with multiple sclerosis.

Library prep was done by the immunoSEQ multiplex PCR assay. As stored in TCRdb, this immuneACCESS dataset retains in-frame rearrangements with V and J assigned. A fraction of the clones does not appear; measured against another copy, unresolved V genes explain less than half of the discrepancy, and the remainder lacks a known reason. A total of tens of thousands of clones appear in this sample, around 93% of them only once. Clones ranked in the top ten supply 1% of the sample. The clonotype originates from a female donor with multiple sclerosis, enrolled in a pregnancy study. The sequences come from peripheral blood, collected in the first trimester of pregnancy. The receptor chain draws on TRBV14 and TRBJ2-1; 13 central bases correspond to TRBD2. The sequence in DNA is TGTGCCAGCAGCCTCACTAGCGGGGGGGTTGATGAGCAGTTCTTC. Its protein product is CASSLTSGGVDEQFF.